This T cell receptor (beta chain) was profiled in a study of molecular identifiers for immune sequencing clone quantification. At least ten counts were recorded for this clonotype. From the PCR reads, TCRdb called clonotypes with MiXCR, one entry per CDR3 protein. Of tens of thousands of distinct CDR3 sequences in the sample, roughly 17% are singletons; the top ten hold 0.9% to 1%. The clonotype comes from a human donor in good health. Some libraries in this study had Jurkat cell RNA spiked in. Sequences were obtained from naive CD8+ T cells from blood, with Jurkat cell RNA spiked in. The subset: FACS-sorted CD8+CD4-CCR7+CD45RA+ naive T cells.

The CDR3 here is CASSLGGLGQGANEQYF. CDR3 sequence (DNA): TGTGCCAGCAGTTTAGGCGGCTTGGGGCAGGGGGCCAACGAGCAGTACTTC. The V gene is TRBV27, the J gene TRBJ2-7; 8 bases are a match to TRBD1. The CDR3 sequence is 17 residues long. Germline V lookup: CDR1 MNHEY, CDR2 SMNVEV (reference sequence). J lost 5 bases, V lost 2 bases, and 14 bases had no gene match.